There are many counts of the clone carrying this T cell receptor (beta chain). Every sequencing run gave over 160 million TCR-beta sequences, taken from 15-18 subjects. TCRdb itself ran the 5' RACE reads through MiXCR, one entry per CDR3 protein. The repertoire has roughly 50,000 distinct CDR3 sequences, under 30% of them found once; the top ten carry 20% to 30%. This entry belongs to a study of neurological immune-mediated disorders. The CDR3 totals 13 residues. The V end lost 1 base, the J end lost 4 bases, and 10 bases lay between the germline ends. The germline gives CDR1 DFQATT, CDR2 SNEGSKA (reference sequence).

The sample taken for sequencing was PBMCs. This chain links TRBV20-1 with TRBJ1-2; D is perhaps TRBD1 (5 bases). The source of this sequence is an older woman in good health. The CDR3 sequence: CSARAAGTYGYTF. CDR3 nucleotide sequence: TGCAGTGCTAGAGCGGCCGGGACCTATGGCTACACCTTC.